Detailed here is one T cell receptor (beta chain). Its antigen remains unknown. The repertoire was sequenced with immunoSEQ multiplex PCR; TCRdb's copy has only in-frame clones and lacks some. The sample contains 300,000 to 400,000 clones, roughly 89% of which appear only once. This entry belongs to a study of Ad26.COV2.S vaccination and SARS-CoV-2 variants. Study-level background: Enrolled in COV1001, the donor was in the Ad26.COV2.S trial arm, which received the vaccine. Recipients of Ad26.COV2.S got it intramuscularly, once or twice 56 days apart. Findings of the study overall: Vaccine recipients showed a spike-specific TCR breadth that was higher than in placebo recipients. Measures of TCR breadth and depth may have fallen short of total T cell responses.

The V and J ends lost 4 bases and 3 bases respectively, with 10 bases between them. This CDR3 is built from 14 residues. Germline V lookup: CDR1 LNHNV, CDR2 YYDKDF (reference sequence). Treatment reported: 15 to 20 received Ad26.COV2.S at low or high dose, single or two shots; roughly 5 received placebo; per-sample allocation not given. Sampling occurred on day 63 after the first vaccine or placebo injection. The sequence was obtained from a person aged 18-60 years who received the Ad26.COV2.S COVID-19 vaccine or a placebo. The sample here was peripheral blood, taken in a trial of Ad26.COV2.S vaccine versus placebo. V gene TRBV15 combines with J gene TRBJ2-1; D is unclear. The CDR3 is CATSKIAVYNEQFF. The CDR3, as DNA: TGTGCCACCAGCAAGATAGCAGTCTACAATGAGCAGTTCTTC.